Following are 13 T cell receptor beta chains from one sample sequenced in a study of shared clonotypes between healthy human individuals. The table came from immunoSEQ multiplex PCR; TCRdb's copy has only in-frame clones and leaves some out. The table shows approximately 1.4 million clones, with 95% to 99% occurring only once. The material sequenced was naive CD4+ T cells sorted from blood. Subset: CD45RA+ positively selected. These receptors all come from a man aged 25-45 years in good health.

This clone was seen only once. The chain combines TRBV9 with TRBJ2-1; no definite D call. This CDR3 comprises 14 residues. Germline V gene data show CDR1 as SGDLS and CDR2 as YYNGEE. The V end was cut by 3 bases, the J end by 2 bases, with 9 bases between. The CDR3 coding sequence is TGTGCCAGCAGCGCTGTGGTCGCCTACAATGAGCAGTTCTTC. It translates to CASSAVVAYNEQFF.

The J gene is TRBJ2-7, the V gene TRBV6-1; TRBD1 is a possible D gene (7 bases). Trimming left V 2 bases short and J 5 bases short, with 19 bases between. CDR1 and CDR2 from the germline V gene are MNHNS and SASEGT. This CDR3 has 16 amino acids. The CDR3 is CASSERRQGGGNEQYF. Here the CDR3 DNA reads TGTGCCAGCAGTGAAAGGCGACAGGGAGGCGGAAACGAGCAGTACTTC.

The sample holds one count of this clone. CDR3 amino acids: CASSIEGTAQETQYF. CDR3 DNA: TGTGCCAGTAGTATAGAAGGGACAGCTCAAGAGACCCAGTACTTC. The chain employs TRBV19 and TRBJ2-5, with 7 bases aligning to TRBD1. Trimming at V came to 0 bases and at J to 2 bases, leaving 3 bases not matched to a gene. The V gene's germline CDR1 is LNHDA and CDR2 SQIVND (reference sequence). The CDR3 sequence is 15 residues long.

The chain links TRBV5-5 to TRBJ2-1; D remains ambiguous. CDR1 and CDR2 from the germline V gene are SGHKS and YYEKEE (reference sequence). This CDR3 has 11 amino acids. The V end lost 5 bases, the J end lost 8 bases, and 8 bases lay between the germline ends. Here the CDR3 reads CASREEYEQFF. The CDR3 DNA follows: TGTGCCAGCAGGGAAGAGTATGAGCAGTTCTTC.

This chain links TRBV29-1 with TRBJ1-4; D not resolved. V was shortened by 4 bases and J by 7 bases, with 4 bases between the two germline ends. The CDR3 spans 10 residues. The germline V gene encodes CDR1 SQVTM and CDR2 ANQGSEA. The CDR3: CSVVSEKLFF. The CDR3 nucleotides read TGCAGCGTTGTAAGTGAAAAACTGTTTTTT.

The rearrangement uses TRBV9 and TRBJ2-3, with TRBD2 matching 8 bases. The CDR3 totals 15 residues. The V and J ends lost 4 bases and 4 bases, in that order; junction bases with no gene match: 8. Germline V lookup: CDR1 SGDLS, CDR2 YYNGEE. CDR3 sequence: CASSTGLASSDTQYF. CDR3 DNA: TGTGCCAGCAGCACTGGACTAGCTTCGTCAGATACGCAGTATTTT.

Concerning this clone itself: Additional DNA sequences in this sample encode the identical CDR3. The chain combines TRBV5-1 with TRBJ1-1; no reliable D call. The V gene's germline CDR1 is SGHRS and CDR2 YFSETQ. The CDR3 is made up of 14 amino acids. Between the trimmed V and J ends, which lost 5 bases and 3 bases, there was a span of 14 bases. The CDR3 DNA reads TGCGCCAGCAGTCTGTGGGGTGGGGACACTGAAGCTTTCTTT. Translating it yields CASSLWGGDTEAFF.

CDR3: CASSSTSVEQYF. As DNA, the CDR3 is TGTGCCAGCAGCTCGACTAGTGTCGAGCAGTACTTC. The genes are TRBV7-8 and TRBJ2-7, with TRBD2 as a possible D gene (6 bases). CDR3 size: 12 residues. V lost 4 bases, J lost 6 bases, and 10 bases lay in between. Germline assignment: CDR1 SGHVS and CDR2 FQNEAQ. Full variable domain (outside the CDR3, taken from reference TRBV7-8 and TRBJ2-7): GAGVSQSPRYKVAKRGQDVALRCDPISGHVSLFWYQQALGQGPEFLTYFQNEAQLDKSGLPSDRFFAERPEGSVSTLKIQRTQQEDSAVYLCASSSTSVEQYFGPGTRLTVT.

The rearrangement uses TRBV5-1 and TRBJ2-7; D is perhaps TRBD1 (6 bases). Germline assignment: CDR1 SGHRS and CDR2 YFSETQ. Trimming removed 4 bases from V and 5 bases from J, with 16 bases in between. CDR3 length: 14 residues. This CDR3 is CASSVGRDNHEQYF. CDR3 in DNA: TGCGCCAGCAGCGTGGGCCGGGACAACCACGAGCAGTACTTC.

The rearrangement joins TRBV29-1 to TRBJ2-7; D possibly corresponds to TRBD1 (8 bases). Trimming left V 5 bases short and J 3 bases short, with 14 bases between. Germline-derived CDR1 and CDR2 are SQVTM and ANQGSEA. There are 13 residues in the CDR3. The CDR3 loop reads CSVSGTGVYEQYF. The CDR3 DNA is TGCAGCGTTAGCGGGACAGGAGTCTACGAGCAGTACTTC.

This chain joins TRBV28 and TRBJ2-7; D gene uncertain. The germline V and J ends were trimmed by 5 bases and 7 bases, with 12 bases remaining between them. CDR3 length: 12 amino acids. Germline CDR1 and CDR2: MDHEN and SYDVKM. The CDR3 DNA is TGTGCCAGCAGTCCCCTAATCCAAGAGCAGTACTTC. This codes for CASSPLIQEQYF.

CDR3 coding DNA: TGTGCCAGCGGGATCGGGACAGGGGGCTCAATCTATGAAAAACTGTTTTTT. Amino acids: CASGIGTGGSIYEKLFF. V is TRBV28 and J is TRBJ1-4, with TRBD1 matching 12 bases. The germline CDR1 and CDR2 sequences are MDHEN and SYDVKM. The CDR3 covers 17 residues. The V and J ends lost 8 bases and 6 bases, in that order; junction bases with no gene match: 13.

V and J are TRBV27 and TRBJ2-2; 7 nucleotides match TRBD1. CDR3 size: 13 residues. CDR1 and CDR2 from the germline V gene are MNHEY and SMNVEV (reference sequence). V shed 4 bases, J shed 5 bases, and the junction held 1 base outside the gene matches. CDR3 sequence reads: CASSSRGTGELFF. CDR3 sequence (DNA): TGTGCCAGCAGTTCCAGGGGGACCGGGGAGCTGTTTTTT.